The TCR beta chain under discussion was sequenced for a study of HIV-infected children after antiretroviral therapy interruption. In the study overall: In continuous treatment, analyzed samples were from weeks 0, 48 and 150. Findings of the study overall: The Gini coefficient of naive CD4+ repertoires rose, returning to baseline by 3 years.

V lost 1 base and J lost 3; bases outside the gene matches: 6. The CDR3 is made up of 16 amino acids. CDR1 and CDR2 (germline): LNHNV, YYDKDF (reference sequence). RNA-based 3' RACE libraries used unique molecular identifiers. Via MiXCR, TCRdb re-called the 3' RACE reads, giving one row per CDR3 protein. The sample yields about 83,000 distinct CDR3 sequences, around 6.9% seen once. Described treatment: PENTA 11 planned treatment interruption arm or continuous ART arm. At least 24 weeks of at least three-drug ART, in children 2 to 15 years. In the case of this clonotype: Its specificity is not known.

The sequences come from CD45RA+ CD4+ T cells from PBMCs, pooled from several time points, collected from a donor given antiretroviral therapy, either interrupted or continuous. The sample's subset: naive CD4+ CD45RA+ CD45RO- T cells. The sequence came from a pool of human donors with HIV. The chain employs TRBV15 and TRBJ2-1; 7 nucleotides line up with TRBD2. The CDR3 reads CATSRAGTTGYNEQFF. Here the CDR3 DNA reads TGTGCCACCAGCAGAGCAGGGACTACCGGCTACAATGAGCAGTTCTTC. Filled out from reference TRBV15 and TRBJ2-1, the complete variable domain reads DAMVIQNPRYQVTQFGKPVTLSCSQTLNHNVMYWYQQKSSQAPKLLFHYYDKDFNNEADTPDNFQSRRPNTSFCFLDIRSPGLGDTAMYLCATSRAGTTGYNEQFFGPGTRLTVL.